Listed here are 23 T cell receptor beta chains from one sample, sequenced in a study of blood T cell repertoires in COVID-19. Assay used: immunoSEQ multiplex PCR; TCRdb lists only in-frame clones, some missing. The data contain 100,000 to 150,000 clones, approximately 80% of them singletons. Sample: peripheral blood. The receptors were sampled from a woman between 55 and 75 years old with acute or convalescent COVID-19.

The chain joins TRBV24-1 to TRBJ2-7; TRBD2 is a possible D gene (5 bases). V lost 3 bases, J lost 2 bases, and 7 bases lay in between. Germline V CDR1 and CDR2: KGHDR, SFDVKD. This CDR3 contains 13 residues. The CDR3 nucleotides read TGTGCCACCAGTGATACGGGAACCTACGAGCAGTACTTC. As protein: CATSDTGTYEQYF.

J is TRBJ2-2 and V is TRBV6-5; weak D call: TRBD2 (5 bases). The CDR3 totals 15 residues. Germline loops: CDR1 MNHEY, CDR2 SVGAGI. Trimming shortened V by 6 bases and J by 0 bases, and 11 bases separated the two germline ends. CDR3 sequence reads: CASREGRSNTGELFF. The CDR3 DNA is TGTGCCAGCAGAGAGGGCCGGTCGAACACCGGGGAGCTGTTTTTT.

The chain uses TRBV29-1 and TRBJ1-2; 8 bases agree with TRBD1. The CDR3 sequence is 14 residues long. Germline CDR1 reads SQVTM; CDR2 reads ANQGSEA. The V and J ends lost 6 bases and 5 bases, in that order; junction bases with no gene match: 11. This CDR3 is CSVLLGQGVYGYTF. In DNA form, the CDR3 reads TGCAGCGTCCTACTAGGACAGGGAGTGTATGGCTACACCTTC.

The chain is built from TRBV7-2 and TRBJ2-7; D might be TRBD2 (5 bases). From germline, CDR1 is SGHTA and CDR2 FQGNSA. V was clipped by 3 bases and J by 4 bases, with 7 bases between them. This CDR3 has 12 residues. CDR3 in amino acids: CASSFGEYEQYF. The DNA for the CDR3 is TGTGCCAGCAGCTTTGGGGAGTACGAGCAGTACTTC. The entire variable domain, with the rest obtained from reference TRBV7-2 and TRBJ2-7, is as follows: GAGVSQSPSNKVTEKGKDVELRCDPISGHTALYWYRQSLGQGLEFLIYFQGNSAPDKSGLPSDRFSAERTGGSVSTLTIQRTQQEDSAVYLCASSFGEYEQYFGPGTRLTVT.

V and J are TRBV28 and TRBJ1-1; the match to TRBD1 covers 8 bases. Trimming at V came to 6 bases and at J to 7 bases, leaving 7 bases not matched to a gene. The CDR3 runs 13 residues. Germline assignment: CDR1 MDHEN and CDR2 SYDVKM. CDR3 residues: CASRVGQAGEAFF. The CDR3 DNA reads as TGTGCCAGCAGGGTGGGACAGGCGGGTGAAGCTTTCTTT.

The CDR3 loop reads CASMGGTNQPQHF. The CDR3, as DNA: TGTGCCAGCATGGGGGGGACGAATCAGCCCCAGCATTTT. The chain has TRBV6-5 and TRBJ1-5; tentatively, D is TRBD1 (5 bases). V lost 7 bases and J lost 4, with 11 bases in between. Germline V lookup: CDR1 MNHEY, CDR2 SVGAGI. The CDR3 consists of 13 residues.

This clone was seen only a few times. The chain joins TRBV7-2 to TRBJ1-1, with a weak D call TRBD1 (5 bases). This CDR3 has 13 residues. CDR1 is SGHTA, CDR2 FQGNSA, per germline. V lost 3 bases and J 3 bases, leaving 8 bases between the germline ends. The CDR3, as DNA: TGTGCCAGCAGCTTTAGGGGTTACACTGAAGCTTTCTTT. Translation gives CASSFRGYTEAFF.

This chain uses TRBV19 with TRBJ2-7, with 11 bases matching TRBD2. The CDR3 length is 14 residues. CDR1 and CDR2 from the germline V gene are LNHDA and SQIVND (reference sequence). The V gene end was trimmed by 9 bases and the J gene end by 3 bases; junction bases not matched to a gene: 7. For the CDR3, the DNA is TGTGCCAGCCCCCGGACTAGCGGGTTCTACGAGCAGTACGTC. Protein sequence: CASPRTSGFYEQYV.

CDR3: CASSQRNPTDGYTF. The CDR3 DNA sequence: TGTGCCAGCAGCCAACGTAACCCGACAGACGGCTACACCTTC. The rearrangement joins TRBV4-2 to TRBJ1-2, with D possibly matching TRBD1 (5 bases). Germline V CDR1 and CDR2: LGHNA, YNFKEQ. The V gene lost 2 bases and the J gene lost 8 bases, with 15 bases spanning the gap. This CDR3 is built from 14 residues.

This clone came up once. The chain has TRBV30 and TRBJ1-1, with D possibly TRBD1 on 5 matching bases. Germline CDR1 GTSNPN, CDR2 SVGIG (reference sequence). V was cut by 4 bases and J by 1 base, with 10 bases left in between. This CDR3 spans 13 amino acids. The CDR3, as DNA: TGTGCCTGGATTAAGACAGCGAACACTGAAGCTTTCTTT. It specifies CAWIKTANTEAFF. The full variable domain, completed using reference TRBV30 and TRBJ1-1, is SQTIHQWPATLVQPVGSPLSLECTVEGTSNPNLYWYRQAAGRGLQLLFYSVGIGQISSEVPQNLSASRPQDRQFILSSKKLLLSDSGFYLCAWIKTANTEAFFGQGTRLTVV.

This chain joins TRBV9 and TRBJ1-1; 9 nucleotides line up with TRBD1. The CDR3 spans 14 residues. Germline loops: CDR1 SGDLS, CDR2 YYNGEE. V shed 5 bases, J shed 8 bases, and the junction held 10 bases outside the gene matches. This chain's CDR3 is CASSSGQGFAEAFF. In nucleotides, the CDR3 is TGTGCCAGCAGTTCGGGACAGGGTTTTGCCGAAGCTTTCTTT.

The rearrangement links TRBV11-2 to TRBJ1-2; D is perhaps TRBD1 (6 bases). Germline V gene lookup returns CDR1 SGHAT and CDR2 FQNNGV. CDR3 size: 16 residues. V lost 4 bases, J lost 3 bases, and 18 bases lay in between. CDR3 nucleotides: TGTGCCAGCAGCTCATTACAGGGTATCGGCGACTATGGCTACACCTTC. Protein product: CASSSLQGIGDYGYTF.

The V gene is TRBV15, the J gene TRBJ1-3, with D possibly matching TRBD1 (6 bases). V shed 3 bases and J shed 0 bases, with 18 bases lying between them. Germline CDR1 is LNHNV and CDR2 is YYDKDF (reference sequence). CDR3 size: 18 residues. CDR3 residues: CATSSGGGELFSGNTIYF. Written as DNA, the CDR3 is TGTGCCACCAGCAGTGGAGGGGGGGAACTTTTCTCTGGAAACACCATATATTTT.

This chain connects TRBV5-1 to TRBJ1-2; TRBD1 aligns across 11 bases. The CDR3 has 15 residues. V lost 5 bases to trimming and J lost 7 bases; unmatched junction nucleotides: 10. Germline V gene lookup returns CDR1 SGHRS and CDR2 YFSETQ. The CDR3 nucleotides are TGCGCCAGCAGTCTTAGGACAGGGGGCGAGGTTGGCTACACCTTC. Translating it yields CASSLRTGGEVGYTF.

The V gene is TRBV5-6, the J gene TRBJ1-5; TRBD1 aligns across 7 bases. This CDR3 spans 15 amino acids. Trimming at V came to 2 bases and at J to 7 bases, leaving 9 bases not matched to a gene. Per germline, CDR1 SGHDT and CDR2 YYEEEE. The CDR3 region has the DNA TGTGCCAGCAGCTTAACTATCCAGGGGGACCAGCCCCAGCATTTT. This gives the protein CASSLTIQGDQPQHF.

This chain connects TRBV5-4 to TRBJ2-2; tentative D call: TRBD2 (7 bases). The CDR3 loop spans 15 amino acids. Germline V gene lookup returns CDR1 SGHNT and CDR2 YYREEE (reference sequence). Trimming cost V 4 bases and J 4 bases, with 14 bases left between them. The CDR3 DNA reads TGTGCCAGCAGCCCATGGGGGGGCTCCACCGGGGAGCTGTTTTTT. Protein: CASSPWGGSTGELFF.

This clone was recorded a few times. The rearrangement links TRBV12-3 or TRBV12-4 to TRBJ1-1, with 10 bases identical to TRBD1. The CDR3 extends over 13 amino acids. The J segment lost 4 bases and the V segment lost 4 bases, leaving 0 bases of the junction unmatched. The CDR3 sequence: CASSWDRGTEAFF. The CDR3 DNA follows: TGTGCCAGCAGTTGGGACAGGGGCACTGAAGCTTTCTTT.

V is TRBV5-4 and J is TRBJ2-2; D is perhaps TRBD2 (6 bases). The CDR3 totals 16 residues. CDR1 and CDR2 from the germline V gene are SGHNT and YYREEE (reference sequence). The V and J ends lost 4 bases and 0 bases respectively, with 13 bases between them. The CDR3 region is CASSTKTGANTGELFF. The DNA of the CDR3 is TGTGCCAGCAGCACAAAGACGGGAGCGAACACCGGGGAGCTGTTTTTT. Supplemented by reference TRBV5-4 and TRBJ2-2, the full variable domain reads ETGVTQSPTHLIKTRGQQVTLRCSSQSGHNTVSWYQQALGQGPQFIFQYYREEENGRGNFPPRFSGLQFPNYSSELNVNALELDDSALYLCASSTKTGANTGELFFGEGSRLTVL.

This clone was seen only a few times. The chain combines TRBV12-3 or TRBV12-4 with TRBJ1-1; no firm D call. V lost 6 bases, J lost 11 bases, and 13 bases lay in between. The CDR3 sequence is 11 residues long. This CDR3 reads CASSQLPGAFF. DNA of the CDR3: TGTGCCAGCAGCCAGTTACCGGGGGCTTTCTTT.

The chain couples TRBV21-1 to TRBJ1-1; the tabulated D call, TRBD1, remains unverified against the DNA. TRBV21-1 is a listed pseudogene. There are 17 residues in the CDR3. CDR3 DNA: TGTGCCAGCAGCACCGGACAGACATACACCCTGAACACTGAAGCTTTCTTT. This codes for CASSTGQTYTLNTEAFF.

V gene TRBV30 combines with J gene TRBJ2-5; TRBD1 matches at 7 bases. Losses at the gene ends were 0 bases for V and 9 bases for J; bases not matched to a gene: 10. This CDR3 has 14 amino acids. CDR1 is GTSNPN, CDR2 SVGIG, per germline (reference sequence). This CDR3 reads CAWSVMDRSSPQYF. The CDR3 DNA reads TGTGCCTGGAGTGTAATGGACAGGAGTTCCCCCCAGTACTTC.

The rearrangement links TRBV15 to TRBJ1-5, with 9 bases lining up with TRBD1. After removal of 1 base from V and 6 bases from J, the junction contained 4 bases not matched to a gene. Per germline, CDR1 LNHNV and CDR2 YYDKDF (reference sequence). This CDR3 comprises 15 residues. CDR3 sequence (DNA): TGTGCCACCAGCAGAGGGGACAGGGACTCTCAGCCCCAGCATTTT. It is translated as CATSRGDRDSQPQHF.

The CDR3 sequence: CASSLAPGEEAPLHF. CDR3 bases: TGTGCCAGCAGCTTGGCCCCGGGTGAGGAGGCACCCCTCCACTTT. J is TRBJ1-6 and V is TRBV5-6; D gene ambiguous. The length of the CDR3 is 15 residues. Trimming stripped 0 bases from V and 11 bases from J, with 15 bases between. Looked up from germline, CDR1 is SGHDT and CDR2 is YYEEEE.